This T cell receptor (beta chain) was sequenced in a study of Graves' ophthalmopathy and Graves' hyperthyroidism (dated by TCRdb to the late 2010s). Background on the whole study: Peripheral blood was collected at initial diagnosis, prior to any treatment. A discovery set of about 99 patients (roughly 41 ophthalmopathy, 55 to 60 stable hyperthyroidism) was enrolled to explore V-J signatures distinguishing ophthalmopathy from hyperthyroidism. Once sampling was done, hyperthyroidism patients were given methimazole at a starting dose of 30 mg daily, while ophthalmopathy patients were given high-dose intravenous methylprednisolone. The study used signatures of the TCR beta repertoire to tell Graves' ophthalmopathy apart from Graves' hyperthyroidism and to predict which patients would progress to ophthalmopathy. An independent validation cohort was composed of some 19 hyperthyroidism patients and some 16 patients who later progressed from hyperthyroidism to ophthalmopathy. In over 5 hyperthyroidism patients, the T-cell repertoire of thyroid tissue was compared with the T-cell repertoire of blood. In total, 135 blood samples were TCR-sequenced: around 42 ophthalmopathy, some 75 hyperthyroidism and roughly 17 hyperthyroidism-to-ophthalmopathy patients. What the research found in general, with its limitations: In cross-validation, the 13-signature model distinguished ophthalmopathy from stable hyperthyroidism with around 90% sensitivity and 81.08% specificity, while in the test set the corresponding values were approximately 79% and 70%. In validation, the model predicted ophthalmopathy progression with about 70% sensitivity and about 77% specificity; some twelve predicted patients were CT-confirmed with GO in a median of around 6 months. Sample size was not predetermined statistically, and investigators were not blinded to group allocation. Most expanded thyroid clonotypes with frequency above 0.001 were also detected in blood, suggesting blood repertoires may reflect the thyroid immune response.

TCR beta CDR3 regions were amplified from RNA transcripts for repertoire sequencing. The first round was an RT-PCR using HTBI primers with the Qiagen OneStep RT-PCR kit, and this first round was followed by a second-round multiplex PCR, then size selection and purification. Libraries were sequenced paired-end with 100 bp reads on an Illumina HiSeq2000. Per the source publication's procedure: SOAPnuke was used for read processing, and reads with adapters, uncalled bases, a mean Phred below 15, or no exact constant-primer or identifier match were discarded. COPE v1.2.5 was used to merge high-quality paired reads. Each unique nucleotide sequence was defined as a clonotype, and clonotypes were aligned to IMGT TRB V, D and J references with MiTCR v1.1. The analysis was limited to V-J combinations with a frequency above 0.0001, which together covered 99% to 99.2% of the repertoires. For each V-J combination, a TCR clonal expansion and chaos score was defined as the ratio of F50 clonal expansion to chaos observed in the TCRdist matrix. Features were reduced by Welch's t-statistics and random forest to 10 to 15 V-J combinations, which fed a naive Bayes classifier. The similarity between thyroid and blood repertoires was quantified using the Morisita-Horn index. TCRdb applied fastp at Q25 and MiXCR to the public reads, then kept only in-frame beta chains. Merged by CDR3 protein, the rows form single entries marked with the most common genes and DNA. The authors' filters were not applied to this entry. The sample table contains about 740,000 distinct CDR3 sequences; only one count was recorded for about 44% of them. Jointly, the top ten make up roughly 46% of the sample.

This clonotype occurred a few times. Its antigen is not yet known. Nothing much larger sits one base from this clone, and base qualities are not available. CDR1 and CDR2, per the germline V gene (reference sequence), are LNHNV and YYDKDF. Trimming accounts for 3 bases at V and 2 bases at J, while the number of junction bases matched to no gene is 3. The CDR3 runs 14 amino acids, cysteine and phenylalanine included. Here the CDR3 DNA is all that survives: 42 bases in frame from base 1. Ophthalmopathy patients were characterized by moderately to severely active disease, a Clinical Activity Score of at least 3, a NOSPECS grade of at least 4, and a disease duration under 3 months. Patients with other autoimmune diseases, uncontrolled infections, pregnancy or lactation were excluded from the study. Clinical symptoms, serum thyroxine, TRAb, thyroid ultrasound and orbital computed tomography formed the basis of the diagnosis. Ficoll-Paque density gradient centrifugation was used to isolate PBMCs from approximately 11 ml of fresh peripheral blood. Total RNA was extracted using Trizol reagent, and RNA quality was checked on an Agilent 2100 Bioanalyzer.

This sequence uses TRBV15 and TRBJ1-2; TRBD1 lines up with 7 middle nucleotides. This sequence originates from an adult man with Graves' ophthalmopathy. Source material: peripheral blood. The nucleotides read TGTGCCACCAGCAGTTGGGACAGAAACTATGGCTACACCTTC. Its protein reads: CATSSWDRNYGYTF.